The 29 T cell receptor beta chains presented below share a single source sample, sequenced in a study of vaccination and CD4 T cells after COVID-19. Cultured CD4+ T cell DNA was sequenced using the Oncomine TCR Beta short-read assay. MiXCR, applied by TCRdb to the PCR reads, yields one record per CDR3 protein. The table shows 3,500 to 5,500 distinct CDR3 sequences, with around 35% occurring only once. These receptors are not linked to any known antigen. Treatment noted: approximately 10-day PBMC culture with coronavirus spike peptide pools or control peptides (ViraFEST assay). Sequencing used CD4+ T cells from blood, cultured in vitro, obtained after SARS-CoV-2 vaccination. The receptors shown here come from a human donor who had recovered from COVID-19.

This clonotype was observed a handful of times. The chain is built from TRBV19 and TRBJ2-7, with TRBD2 as a possible D gene (6 bases). The length of the CDR3 is 13 residues. Looked up from germline, CDR1 is LNHDA and CDR2 is SQIVND (reference sequence). The V end was cut by 1 base, the J end by 6 bases, with 10 bases between. The CDR3 DNA reads TGTGCCAGTAGTATAGCGGGAGTTAGCGAGCAGTACTTC. It yields the protein CASSIAGVSEQYF. Supplemented by reference TRBV19 and TRBJ2-7, the full variable domain reads DGGITQSPKYLFRKEGQNVTLSCEQNLNHDAMYWYRQDPGQGLRLIYYSQIVNDFQKGDIAEGYSVSREKKESFPLTVTSAQKNPTAFYLCASSIAGVSEQYFGPGTRLTVT.

This clonotype was recorded a few times. This rearrangement joins TRBV20-1 to TRBJ1-2; tentative D call: TRBD1 (5 bases). The CDR3 runs to 15 residues. The germline V gene has CDR1 DFQATT and CDR2 SNEGSKA (reference sequence). Trimming left V 0 bases short and J 7 bases short, with 18 bases between. In DNA form, the CDR3 reads TGCAGTGCTAGAGATCAGGGAGGCGTGGTGAGTGGCTACACCTTC. It encodes CSARDQGGVVSGYTF.

This clonotype was found a few times. V usage is TRBV7-9 and J usage is TRBJ2-3, with 10 bases matching TRBD2. CDR3 size: 15 residues. The germline V gene encodes CDR1 SEHNR and CDR2 FQNEAQ (reference sequence). Losses at the gene ends were 2 bases for V and 7 bases for J; bases not matched to a gene: 6. CDR3 protein: CASSLFLAGVYTQYF. The CDR3 DNA is TGTGCCAGCAGCTTATTCCTAGCGGGAGTTTATACGCAGTATTTT.

This clonotype appeared a few times. The V call is TRBV6-5, the J call TRBJ2-7; a possible D gene is TRBD2 (7 bases). This CDR3 is built from 15 residues. Per the germline V gene, CDR1 is MNHEY and CDR2 is SVGAGI. With 2 bases removed from V and 2 bases from J, the gap between germline ends came to 13 bases. The CDR3 loop is CASSYGGASPYEQYF. In DNA, the CDR3 is TGTGCCAGCAGTTACGGGGGGGCCAGCCCCTACGAGCAGTACTTC.

The J gene is TRBJ1-1, the V gene TRBV7-2; D remains unclear. Germline loops: CDR1 SGHTA, CDR2 FQGNSA. Trimming took off 5 bases at V and 5 bases at J, with 15 bases between the two ends. The CDR3 runs 14 residues. CDR3 region: CASSAHGPVTEAFF. CDR3 coding DNA: TGTGCCAGCAGCGCGCACGGGCCCGTAACTGAAGCTTTCTTT.

This clonotype was seen only a few times. The CDR3 spells CASSPRSPGTGSEQYF. The CDR3 coding sequence is TGTGCCAGCAGTCCAAGGAGTCCCGGGACAGGATCCGAGCAGTACTTC. The chain employs TRBV6-1 and TRBJ2-7, with 8 bases that match TRBD1. V trimming: 5 bases; J trimming: 6 bases; junction bases outside the gene matches: 15. The CDR3 contains 16 residues. The germline gives CDR1 MNHNS, CDR2 SASEGT.

The rearrangement links TRBV20-1 to TRBJ1-6; 10 bases map to TRBD1. This CDR3 comprises 16 residues. From germline, CDR1 is DFQATT and CDR2 SNEGSKA (reference sequence). J lost 5 bases, V lost 4 bases, and 8 bases had no gene match. The CDR3 region has the DNA TGCAGTGCTAACCCAGCCGGGACAGGGGATAATTCACCCCTCCACTTT. Protein: CSANPAGTGDNSPLHF.

The rearrangement uses TRBV20-1 and TRBJ2-7, with 12 nucleotides matching TRBD1. This CDR3 spans 18 amino acids. V lost 5 bases and J lost 1; bases outside the gene matches: 15. CDR1 and CDR2 (germline): DFQATT, SNEGSKA (reference sequence). CDR3 loop: CSALPGQGANQRSYEQYF. The CDR3 nucleotides are TGCAGTGCTTTACCGGGACAGGGGGCGAATCAACGTTCCTACGAGCAGTACTTC.

This clonotype occurred a few times. The chain joins TRBV3-1 to TRBJ1-5, with D unclear. Trimming stripped 6 bases from V and 2 bases from J, with 8 bases between. CDR3 length: 13 residues. Germline CDR1 and CDR2: LGHDT and YNNKEL (reference sequence). CDR3 coding DNA: TGTGCCAGCAGTGGCAGTCGCAATCAGCCCCAGCATTTT. Translated: CASSGSRNQPQHF.

This chain connects TRBV10-3 to TRBJ2-2; the D is unclear. CDR3 length: 13 amino acids. V lost 3 bases and J 6 bases, leaving 8 bases between the germline ends. Germline V gene lookup returns CDR1 ENHRY and CDR2 SYGVKD. Here the CDR3 reads CAISEMESGELFF. For the CDR3, the DNA is TGTGCCATCAGTGAAATGGAGTCCGGGGAGCTGTTTTTT.

By sample share, this clonotype is medium-sized. This chain links TRBV15 with TRBJ1-5, with a possible D match to TRBD1 (5 bases). The CDR3 is 15 amino acids. The germline CDR1 and CDR2 sequences are LNHNV and YYDKDF (reference sequence). Trimming pared 0 bases from V and 6 bases from J, leaving 12 bases between. CDR3 in DNA: TGTGCCACCAGCAGAGAGGCGGTGGGGGGTCAGCCCCAGCATTTT. Its translation: CATSREAVGGQPQHF.

The chain combines TRBV4-1 with TRBJ1-2; 7 bases map to TRBD1. The CDR3 totals 17 residues. The junction had 13 bases not matched to a gene; V was cut back by 0 bases and J by 6 bases. Germline loops: CDR1 MGHRA, CDR2 YSYEKL. CDR3: CASSQEGWDRRWDGYTF. CDR3 DNA: TGCGCCAGCAGCCAAGAAGGTTGGGACAGACGATGGGATGGCTACACCTTC.

This sequence joins TRBV6-1 and TRBJ1-5, with D tentatively TRBD1 (5 bases). The CDR3 has 14 amino acids. Deletions cut 7 bases from V and 1 base from J, with 11 bases between. Per the germline V gene, CDR1 is MNHNS and CDR2 is SASEGT. The CDR3 sequence is CASTIRDSNQPQHF. The CDR3 bases are TGTGCCAGCACCATCCGGGACAGCAATCAGCCCCAGCATTTT.

The chain has TRBV6-1 and TRBJ2-1; D perhaps matches TRBD1 (5 bases). Trimming left V 6 bases short and J 1 base short, with 13 bases between. Germline-derived CDR1 and CDR2 are MNHNS and SASEGT. CDR3 length: 15 residues. CDR3 loop: CASRTTVASYNEQFF. As DNA, the CDR3 is TGTGCCAGCAGAACGACAGTAGCTTCCTACAATGAGCAGTTCTTC.

About this clonotype: Its ends do not fully match the called genes, so a read error is possible. The chain employs TRBV20-1 and TRBJ1-2; 8 bases align to TRBD1. The CDR3 length is 14 residues. Germline V gene sequence: CDR1 DFQATT, CDR2 SNEGSKA (reference sequence). CDR3 amino acids: CSARGLDREYGHTF. The DNA of the CDR3 is TGCAGTGCTAGAGGTCTGGACAGGGAATATGGCCACACCTTC.

This clonotype was counted a few times. The V gene is TRBV7-2, the J gene TRBJ1-6, with 7 bases fitting TRBD1. J was trimmed by 7 bases and V by 5 bases; bases with no gene match: 8. CDR1 is SGHTA and CDR2 is FQGNSA in the germline V gene. CDR3 length: 15 amino acids. The CDR3 here is CASSAGDRRNSPLHF. The CDR3 bases are TGTGCCAGCAGCGCCGGGGACAGAAGGAATTCACCCCTCCACTTT.

This clonotype was observed a few times. This chain joins TRBV28 and TRBJ1-2; 7 positions match TRBD1. V gave up 7 bases and J gave up 8 bases; unmatched junction bases: 13. The CDR3 is 14 residues long. Looked up from germline, CDR1 is MDHEN and CDR2 is SYDVKM. The CDR3 is CASNSLRQGQGYTF. Here the CDR3 DNA reads TGTGCCAGCAACTCGCTTAGACAGGGCCAGGGCTACACCTTC.

This chain connects TRBV12-3 or TRBV12-4 to TRBJ1-2; 10 nucleotides align to TRBD1. V gave up 6 bases and J gave up 7 bases; unmatched junction bases: 8. The length of the CDR3 is 14 residues. The CDR3 coding sequence is TGTGCCAGCAGCCCTCGACAGGGGGCCGGTGGCTACACCTTC. Its translation is CASSPRQGAGGYTF.

The gene calls are TRBV20-1 and TRBJ2-7, with 9 bases that match TRBD2. Trimming took 6 bases from V and 5 from J; bases not matched to a gene: 17. CDR3 length: 16 residues. CDR1 is DFQATT, CDR2 SNEGSKA, per germline (reference sequence). For the CDR3, the DNA is TGCAGTGCAATCAGGGGCGCAGCGGGAGGAGTCCACGAGCAGTACTTC. Protein product: CSAIRGAAGGVHEQYF.

The chain is built from TRBV7-2 and TRBJ1-3; 7 bases are shared with TRBD1. CDR3 length: 15 residues. The junction had 2 bases not matched to a gene; V was cut back by 3 bases and J by 0 bases. The V gene's germline CDR1 is SGHTA and CDR2 FQGNSA. CDR3 residues: CASSFGDSSGNTIYF. The CDR3 bases are TGTGCCAGCAGCTTCGGGGACAGCTCTGGAAACACCATATATTTT.

This clonotype came up a few times. The V and J genes are TRBV6-4 and TRBJ2-3; TRBD2 matches at 16 bases. The CDR3 is 16 residues long. Germline lookup yields CDR1 MRHNA and CDR2 SNTAGT. V dropped 2 bases and J dropped 6; count of bases not matched to a gene: 2. The CDR3: CASSDGTSGGADTQYF. DNA for the CDR3: TGTGCCAGCAGTGACGGGACTAGCGGGGGGGCCGATACGCAGTATTTT.

This clonotype was detected a few times. The V gene is TRBV27, the J gene TRBJ1-3, with D perhaps TRBD1 (5 bases). Germline CDR1 reads MNHEY; CDR2 reads SMNVEV (reference sequence). V lost 4 bases to trimming and J lost 10 bases, with 20 bases between them. This CDR3 is built from 15 residues. This CDR3 reads CASSSLGEIGTTIYF. The CDR3 region has the DNA TGTGCCAGCAGTTCCCTGGGTGAAATCGGGACGACCATATATTTT.

The chain uses TRBV28 and TRBJ2-5, with 10 bases lining up with TRBD2. Trimming took 3 bases from V and 5 from J; bases not matched to a gene: 6. CDR3 length equals 15 residues. Germline-derived CDR1 and CDR2 are MDHEN and SYDVKM. The CDR3 nucleotides read TGTGCCAGCAGTTTCCGGACTAGCGGCCGGGAGACCCAGTACTTC. Translating it yields CASSFRTSGRETQYF.

The V and J genes are TRBV20-1 and TRBJ1-2, with D maybe TRBD1 (5 bases). Germline V CDR1 and CDR2: DFQATT, SNEGSKA (reference sequence). This CDR3 spans 14 amino acids. The V end was cut by 6 bases, the J end by 0 bases, with 14 bases between. The DNA of the CDR3 is TGCAGTGCCGCCGACTCAGGGACTAACTATGGCTACACCTTC. Protein sequence: CSAADSGTNYGYTF.

This sequence joins TRBV7-2 and TRBJ2-7; TRBD1 aligns across 7 bases. This CDR3 spans 20 amino acids. The V and J ends lost 4 bases and 4 bases, in that order; junction bases with no gene match: 25. Germline V gives CDR1 SGHTA, CDR2 FQGNSA. As DNA, the CDR3 is TGTGCCAGCAGCTCACGACAGGGTGGTTCCCCCTATCCTTGGATTTACGAGCAGTACTTC. Encoded protein: CASSSRQGGSPYPWIYEQYF. The full variable domain, its missing parts supplied by reference TRBV7-2 and TRBJ2-7, is GAGVSQSPSNKVTEKGKDVELRCDPISGHTALYWYRQSLGQGLEFLIYFQGNSAPDKSGLPSDRFSAERTGGSVSTLTIQRTQQEDSAVYLCASSSRQGGSPYPWIYEQYFGPGTRLTVT.

This chain connects TRBV7-9 to TRBJ2-3, with D possibly matching TRBD2 (6 bases). V was pared by 4 bases and J by 6 bases, with 14 bases between. The CDR3 consists of 14 residues. The germline V gene encodes CDR1 SEHNR and CDR2 FQNEAQ (reference sequence). The CDR3 loop reads CASSSRLGADTQYF. CDR3 sequence (DNA): TGTGCCAGCAGCTCAAGACTAGGAGCCGATACGCAGTATTTT.

The rearrangement joins TRBV5-4 to TRBJ2-3; possible D gene TRBD2, 5 bases. This CDR3 is built from 13 residues. Germline assignment: CDR1 SGHNT and CDR2 YYREEE (reference sequence). V gave up 4 bases and J gave up 5 bases, with 11 bases separating them. The DNA of the CDR3 is TGTGCCAGCAGCACGACGGGAAAAGATACGCAGTATTTT. This gives the protein CASSTTGKDTQYF.

This sequence joins TRBV4-3 and TRBJ1-1, with TRBD1 as a possible D gene (6 bases). Germline CDR1 LGHNA, CDR2 YSLEER. Trimming removed 0 bases from V and 10 bases from J, with 12 bases in between. The CDR3 loop spans 13 amino acids. The CDR3 loop is CASSQDRAGVAFF. CDR3 coding DNA: TGCGCCAGCAGCCAAGATAGGGCAGGGGTAGCTTTCTTT.

The rearrangement uses TRBV19 and TRBJ2-7; perhaps TRBD1 as D (6 bases). There are 16 residues in the CDR3. The V and J ends lost 2 bases and 5 bases respectively, with 19 bases between them. Looked up from germline, CDR1 is LNHDA and CDR2 is SQIVND (reference sequence). The CDR3 DNA reads TGTGCCAGTAGTATAAGGTCTTGGTATGGGGGCGACGAGCAGTACTTC. Its protein product is CASSIRSWYGGDEQYF.